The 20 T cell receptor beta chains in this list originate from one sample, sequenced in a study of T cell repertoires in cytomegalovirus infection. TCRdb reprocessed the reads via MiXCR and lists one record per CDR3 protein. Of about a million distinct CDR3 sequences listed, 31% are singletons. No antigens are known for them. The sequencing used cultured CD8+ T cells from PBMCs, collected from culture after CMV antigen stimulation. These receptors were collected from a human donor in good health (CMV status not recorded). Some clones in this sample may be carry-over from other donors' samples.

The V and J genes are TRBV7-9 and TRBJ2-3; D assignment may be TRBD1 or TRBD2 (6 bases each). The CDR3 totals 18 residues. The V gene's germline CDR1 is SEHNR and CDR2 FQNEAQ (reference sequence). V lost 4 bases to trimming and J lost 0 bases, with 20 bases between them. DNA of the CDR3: TGTGCCAGCAGCTCCAGGGGACCTGGGAGGTCTAGCACAGATACGCAGTATTTT. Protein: CASSSRGPGRSSTDTQYF.

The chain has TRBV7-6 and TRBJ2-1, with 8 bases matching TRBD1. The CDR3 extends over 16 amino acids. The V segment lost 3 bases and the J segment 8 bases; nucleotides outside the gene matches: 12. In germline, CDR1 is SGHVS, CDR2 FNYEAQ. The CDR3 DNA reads TGTGCCAGCAGCTTCCGGGTCGGGACAGGACTCTATGAGCAGTTCTTC. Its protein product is CASSFRVGTGLYEQFF.

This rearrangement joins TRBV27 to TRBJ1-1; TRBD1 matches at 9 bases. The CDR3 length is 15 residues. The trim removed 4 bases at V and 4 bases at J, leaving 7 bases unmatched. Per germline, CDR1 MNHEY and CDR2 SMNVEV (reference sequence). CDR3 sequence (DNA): TGTGCCAGCAGTTCTCGACAGGGGGGGGGCACTGAAGCTTTCTTT. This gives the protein CASSSRQGGGTEAFF.

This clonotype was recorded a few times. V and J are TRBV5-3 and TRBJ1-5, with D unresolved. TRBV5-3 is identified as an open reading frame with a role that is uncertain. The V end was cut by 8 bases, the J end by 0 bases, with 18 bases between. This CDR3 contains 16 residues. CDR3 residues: CASSPRGTYSNQPQHF. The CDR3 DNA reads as TGTGCCAGCAGCCCCCGAGGAACTTATAGCAATCAGCCCCAGCATTTT.

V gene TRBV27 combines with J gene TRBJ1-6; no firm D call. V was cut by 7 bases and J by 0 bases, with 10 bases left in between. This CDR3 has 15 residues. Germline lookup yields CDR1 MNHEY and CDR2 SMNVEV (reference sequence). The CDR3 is CASKSQTSYNSPLHF. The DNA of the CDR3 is TGTGCCAGCAAAAGCCAGACCTCCTATAATTCACCCCTCCACTTT.

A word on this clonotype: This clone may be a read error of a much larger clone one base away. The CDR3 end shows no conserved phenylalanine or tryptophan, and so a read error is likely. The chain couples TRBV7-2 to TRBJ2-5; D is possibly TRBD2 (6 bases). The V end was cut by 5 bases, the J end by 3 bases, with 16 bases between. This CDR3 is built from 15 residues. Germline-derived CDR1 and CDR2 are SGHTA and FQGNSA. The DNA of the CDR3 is TGTGCCAGCAGCCCCGTTACGGGGGTAAAAGAGACCCAGTACTCC. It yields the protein CASSPVTGVKETQYS.

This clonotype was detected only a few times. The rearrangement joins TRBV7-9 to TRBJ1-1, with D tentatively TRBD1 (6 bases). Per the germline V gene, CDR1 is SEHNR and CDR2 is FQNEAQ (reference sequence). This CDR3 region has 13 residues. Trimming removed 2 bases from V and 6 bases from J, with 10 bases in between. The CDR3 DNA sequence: TGTGCCAGCAGCTTAACAGGGCGTCCTGAAGCTTTCTTT. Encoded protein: CASSLTGRPEAFF.

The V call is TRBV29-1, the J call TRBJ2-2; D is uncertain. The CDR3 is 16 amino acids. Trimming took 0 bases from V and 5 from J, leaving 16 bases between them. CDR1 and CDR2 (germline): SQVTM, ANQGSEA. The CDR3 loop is CSVEDKVLFLTGELFF. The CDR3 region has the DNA TGCAGCGTTGAAGATAAGGTGCTGTTTTTGACCGGGGAGCTGTTTTTT.

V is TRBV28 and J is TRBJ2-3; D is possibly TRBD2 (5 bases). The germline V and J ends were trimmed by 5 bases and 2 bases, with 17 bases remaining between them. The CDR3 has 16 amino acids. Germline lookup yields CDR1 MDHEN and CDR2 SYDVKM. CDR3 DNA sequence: TGTGCCAGCAGTCCAGGAGGAAGAACCTCCACAGATACGCAGTATTTT. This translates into CASSPGGRTSTDTQYF.

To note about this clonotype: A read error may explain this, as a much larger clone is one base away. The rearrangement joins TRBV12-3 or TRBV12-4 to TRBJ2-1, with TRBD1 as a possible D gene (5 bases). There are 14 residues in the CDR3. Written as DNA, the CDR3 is TGTGCCAGCAGAACAGGTTTTCTCTACGATGAGCAGTTCTTC. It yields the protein CASRTGFLYDEQFF.

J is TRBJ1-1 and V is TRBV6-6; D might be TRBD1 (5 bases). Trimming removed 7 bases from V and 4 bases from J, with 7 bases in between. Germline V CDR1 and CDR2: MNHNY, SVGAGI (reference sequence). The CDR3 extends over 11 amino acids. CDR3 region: CASNGGTEAFF. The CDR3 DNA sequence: TGTGCCAGCAATGGGGGCACTGAAGCTTTCTTT.

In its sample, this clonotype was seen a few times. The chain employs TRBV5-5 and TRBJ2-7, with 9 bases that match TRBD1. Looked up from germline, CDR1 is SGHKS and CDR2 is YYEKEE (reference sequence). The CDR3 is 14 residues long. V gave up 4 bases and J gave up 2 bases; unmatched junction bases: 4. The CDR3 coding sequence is TGTGCCAGCAGCGCGACAGGGGGGCCCTACGAGCAGTACTTC. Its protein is CASSATGGPYEQYF. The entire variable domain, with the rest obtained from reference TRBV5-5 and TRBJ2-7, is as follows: DAGVTQSPTHLIKTRGQQVTLRCSPISGHKSVSWYQQVLGQGPQFIFQYYEKEERGRGNFPDRFSARQFPNYSSELNVNALLLGDSALYLCASSATGGPYEQYFGPGTRLTVT.

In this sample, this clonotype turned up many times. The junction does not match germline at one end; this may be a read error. In nucleotides, the CDR3 is TGTGCCAGCAGCCGCCCTCCAGATCCGCAGTATTTT. The encoded protein is CASSRPPDPQYF. The V and J genes are TRBV12-3 or TRBV12-4 and TRBJ2-3; D is unclear. The CDR3 runs to 12 residues.

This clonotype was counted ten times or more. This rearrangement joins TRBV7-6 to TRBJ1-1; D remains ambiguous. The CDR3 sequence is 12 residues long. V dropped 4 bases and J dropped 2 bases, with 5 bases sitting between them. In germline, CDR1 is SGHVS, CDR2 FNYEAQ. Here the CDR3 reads CASSSPNTEAFF. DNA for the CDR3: TGTGCCAGCAGCTCACCTAACACTGAAGCTTTCTTT.

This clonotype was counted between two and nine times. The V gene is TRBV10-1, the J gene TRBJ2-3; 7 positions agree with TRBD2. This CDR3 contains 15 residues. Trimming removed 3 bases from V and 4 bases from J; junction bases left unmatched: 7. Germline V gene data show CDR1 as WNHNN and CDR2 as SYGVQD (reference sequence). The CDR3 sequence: CASSDRSGAADTQYF. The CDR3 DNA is TGCGCCAGCAGTGACCGGAGCGGGGCGGCAGATACGCAGTATTTT.

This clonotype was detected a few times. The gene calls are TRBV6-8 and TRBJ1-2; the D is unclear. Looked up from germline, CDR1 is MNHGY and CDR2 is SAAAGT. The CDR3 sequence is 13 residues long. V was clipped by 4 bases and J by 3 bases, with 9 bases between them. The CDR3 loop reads CASSSGLYYGYTF. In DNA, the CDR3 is TGTGCCAGCAGTTCAGGATTGTACTATGGCTACACCTTC.

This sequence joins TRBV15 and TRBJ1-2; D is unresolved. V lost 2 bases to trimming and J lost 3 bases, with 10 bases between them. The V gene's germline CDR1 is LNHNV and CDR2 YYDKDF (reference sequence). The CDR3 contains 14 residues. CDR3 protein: CATSRSLTDYGYTF. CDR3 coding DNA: TGTGCCACCAGCAGAAGTTTGACGGACTATGGCTACACCTTC.

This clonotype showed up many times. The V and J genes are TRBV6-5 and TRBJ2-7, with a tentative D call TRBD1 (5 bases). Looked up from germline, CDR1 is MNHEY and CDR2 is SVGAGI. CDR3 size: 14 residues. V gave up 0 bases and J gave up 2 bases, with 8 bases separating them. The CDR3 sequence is CASSYSGPTYEQYF. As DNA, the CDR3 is TGTGCCAGCAGTTACTCGGGGCCGACCTACGAGCAGTACTTC.

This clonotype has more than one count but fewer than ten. CDR3: CASSPFRGLEQYF. The CDR3 DNA sequence: TGTGCCAGCAGCCCGTTCCGGGGGCTCGAGCAGTACTTC. The chain has TRBV7-6 and TRBJ2-7; D is perhaps TRBD1 or TRBD2 (6 bases each). The CDR3 runs to 13 residues. Germline values: CDR1 SGHVS, CDR2 FNYEAQ. V lost 5 bases and J 6 bases, leaving 14 bases between the germline ends.

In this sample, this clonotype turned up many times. CDR3 region: CASSPGLTGEKLFF. CDR3 sequence (DNA): TGTGCCAGCAGCCCCGGTCTTACGGGGGAAAAACTGTTTTTT. This chain joins TRBV7-2 and TRBJ1-4; D is unclear. The V gene's germline CDR1 is SGHTA and CDR2 FQGNSA. The CDR3 is made up of 14 amino acids. With 5 bases removed from V and 8 bases from J, the gap between germline ends came to 15 bases.